The 20 T cell receptor beta chains in this list originate from one sample, sequenced in a study of T cell responses to AZD1222 COVID-19 vaccine (dated by TCRdb to about 2021). Per the publication, the time point label means: baseline before first vaccination. Library preparation was by the immunoSEQ multiplex PCR assay. This is the immuneACCESS table as TCRdb keeps it, with only in-frame sequences that have V and J called. A part of the clones is gone; compared with another copy, unresolved V genes explain less than half, and the rest is unexplained. This sample comprises roughly 99,000 clones, around 91% of them detected only once. The ten largest clones take up about 20% of the sample. Source: peripheral blood, taken on day 0 of AZD1222 vaccination. These receptors all come from an adult in good health.

This chain connects TRBV27 to TRBJ2-7; D uncertain. V lost 3 bases and J 2 bases, leaving 8 bases between the germline ends. The CDR3 runs 13 residues. Per germline, CDR1 MNHEY and CDR2 SMNVEV (reference sequence). CDR3 loop: CASSFAAAYEQYF. CDR3 nucleotide sequence: TGTGCCAGCAGTTTCGCGGCAGCCTACGAGCAGTACTTC.

This clone appeared once. This chain uses TRBV6-1 with TRBJ2-3, with 9 bases aligning to TRBD2. Germline assignment: CDR1 MNHNS and CDR2 SASEGT. There are 15 residues in the CDR3. Losses at the gene ends were 7 bases for V and 1 base for J; bases not matched to a gene: 6. In DNA form, the CDR3 reads TGTGCCAGCAAGGGTAGCGGGGGACGCACAGATACGCAGTATTTT. It translates to CASKGSGGRTDTQYF.

This clone was seen just once. V and J are TRBV30 and TRBJ1-5; no clear D. The CDR3 loop spans 17 amino acids. V dropped 3 bases and J dropped 0 bases, with 18 bases sitting between them. Germline V gives CDR1 GTSNPN, CDR2 SVGIG (reference sequence). The CDR3, as DNA: TGTGCCTGGAGGGACGCGGCCGGCCATTATAGCAATCAGCCCCAGCATTTT. Translation: CAWRDAAGHYSNQPQHF.

The J gene is TRBJ1-5, the V gene TRBV6-5; 7 nucleotides match TRBD1. In germline, CDR1 is MNHEY, CDR2 SVGAGI. V gave up 6 bases and J gave up 5 bases; unmatched junction bases: 7. The CDR3 runs 14 residues. The CDR3 DNA reads as TGTGCCAGCAGATCAACAGGGGAGGATCAGCCCCAGCATTTT. Translation: CASRSTGEDQPQHF.

The DNA of the CDR3 is TGTGCCAGCGGGCCGGGCCCCCCAGCTGAAAAACTGTTTTTT. Protein product: CASGPGPPAEKLFF. The chain has TRBV2 and TRBJ1-4, with D unclear. CDR3 length equals 14 residues. CDR1 and CDR2 (germline): SNHLY, FYNNEI. V was shortened by 8 bases and J by 7 bases, with 17 bases between the two germline ends.

This sequence joins TRBV6-5 and TRBJ1-5, with 7 bases lining up with TRBD1. This CDR3 has 15 residues. Germline V gene data show CDR1 as MNHEY and CDR2 as SVGAGI. The junction had 11 bases not matched to a gene; V was cut back by 5 bases and J by 7 bases. In DNA form, the CDR3 reads TGTGCCAGCAGTCCTCGAGGGGGCTCGGAACAGCCCCAGCATTTT. Its translation is CASSPRGGSEQPQHF.

This chain links TRBV27 with TRBJ1-6; tentative D call: TRBD1 (6 bases). Looked up from germline, CDR1 is MNHEY and CDR2 is SMNVEV (reference sequence). The V end was cut by 5 bases, the J end by 4 bases, with 9 bases between. The CDR3 loop spans 14 amino acids. For the CDR3, the DNA is TGTGCCAGCAGTCCCGACAGGTATAATTCACCCCTCCACTTT. It is translated as CASSPDRYNSPLHF.

This chain connects TRBV12-1 to TRBJ2-3; TRBD2, the D gene given by the table, was not confirmed from the DNA. TRBV12-1 is classified as a pseudogene. CDR3 length equals 17 residues. The CDR3 region is CASSPPEGSGDTDTQYF. The CDR3 DNA is TGTGCCAGCAGCCCCCCCGAGGGTAGCGGGGACACAGATACGCAGTATTTT.

This chain uses TRBV7-9 with TRBJ1-2; 8 bases align to TRBD1. This CDR3 has 14 residues. Losses at the gene ends were 1 base for V and 4 bases for J; bases not matched to a gene: 2. Germline V gives CDR1 SEHNR, CDR2 FQNEAQ (reference sequence). The CDR3 bases are TGTGCCAGCAGCTTAGGGGGACAGGTCTATGGCTACACCTTC. This encodes CASSLGGQVYGYTF.

This rearrangement joins TRBV5-8 to TRBJ2-2; no clear D gene. CDR3 length: 16 amino acids. The germline gives CDR1 SGHTS, CDR2 YDEGEE. The germline V and J ends were trimmed by 3 bases and 3 bases, with 15 bases remaining between them. The CDR3 region has the DNA TGTGCCAGCAGCTCACGCTTAGCAGCATACACCGGGGAGCTGTTTTTT. Translating it yields CASSSRLAAYTGELFF.

The chain couples TRBV5-4 to TRBJ2-7; D might be TRBD1 (5 bases). The CDR3 loop spans 13 amino acids. The germline V gene has CDR1 SGHNT and CDR2 YYREEE (reference sequence). Trimming cost V 3 bases and J 4 bases, with 11 bases left between them. The CDR3 coding sequence is TGTGCCAGCAGCTATGGGGCATTATACGAGCAGTACTTC. Translation gives CASSYGALYEQYF. Variable domain in full (rest from reference TRBV5-4 and TRBJ2-7): ETGVTQSPTHLIKTRGQQVTLRCSSQSGHNTVSWYQQALGQGPQFIFQYYREEENGRGNFPPRFSGLQFPNYSSELNVNALELDDSALYLCASSYGALYEQYFGPGTRLTVT.

The CDR3 loop reads CASSLGGGSTDTQYF. CDR3 DNA sequence: TGTGCCAGCAGCTTAGGTGGGGGGAGCACAGATACGCAGTATTTT. The chain has TRBV11-3 and TRBJ2-3; D perhaps matches TRBD2 (6 bases). The CDR3 length is 15 residues. V dropped 1 base and J dropped 0 bases, with 8 bases sitting between them. Looked up from germline, CDR1 is SGHNT and CDR2 is YENEEA.

This chain links TRBV6-5 with TRBJ2-7; 9 bases line up with TRBD1. Germline loops: CDR1 MNHEY, CDR2 SVGAGI. This CDR3 region has 13 residues. With V trimmed by 7 bases and J by 3 bases, 4 bases remained unmatched. The CDR3 reads CASKGQGFYEQYF. Written as DNA, the CDR3 is TGTGCCAGCAAGGGACAGGGCTTCTACGAGCAGTACTTC.

The DNA of the CDR3 is TGTGCCAGCACCCTCACCGGAGGACTAGCGGGGTTCTCCGAGCAGTACTTC. Its translation: CASTLTGGLAGFSEQYF. This rearrangement joins TRBV27 to TRBJ2-7, with 12 bases matching TRBD2. The CDR3 totals 17 residues. Trimming removed 7 bases from V and 6 bases from J; junction bases left unmatched: 16. CDR1 and CDR2 (germline): MNHEY, SMNVEV (reference sequence).

This clone was recorded once. The chain couples TRBV9 to TRBJ2-6; tentative D call: TRBD1 (8 bases). Trimming took 4 bases from V and 0 from J, leaving 17 bases between them. CDR3 length: 18 residues. Looked up from germline, CDR1 is SGDLS and CDR2 is YYNGEE. CDR3 loop: CASSSYRGGFSGANVLTF. CDR3 in DNA: TGTGCCAGCAGCTCATACAGGGGGGGATTCTCTGGGGCCAACGTCCTGACTTTC.

This chain uses TRBV2 with TRBJ1-5, with D unclear. Germline CDR1 SNHLY, CDR2 FYNNEI. CDR3 length: 12 residues. The V gene lost 9 bases and the J gene lost 3 bases, with 9 bases spanning the gap. The CDR3 coding sequence is TGTGCCAGTGAAGGGCACAATCAGCCCCAGCATTTT. Its translation is CASEGHNQPQHF.

The rearrangement links TRBV6-2 or TRBV6-3 to TRBJ1-6; possible D gene TRBD1, 6 bases. Germline V CDR1 and CDR2: MNHEY, SVGEGT. The CDR3 consists of 12 residues. Trimming took 5 bases from V and 14 from J, leaving 13 bases between them. The CDR3 loop is CASSQSRGSLHF. The CDR3 bases are TGTGCCAGCAGTCAAAGCAGGGGATCCCTCCACTTT.

This clone appeared a few times. The chain uses TRBV7-2 and TRBJ1-1; D is ambiguous. Looked up from germline, CDR1 is SGHTA and CDR2 is FQGNSA. Trimming pared 2 bases from V and 8 bases from J, leaving 15 bases between. This CDR3 spans 14 amino acids. CDR3 nucleotides: TGTGCCAGCAGCTTAATGAAAATACAAGCCGAAGCTTTCTTT. Amino acids: CASSLMKIQAEAFF.

This clone was observed once. This rearrangement joins TRBV18 to TRBJ2-1, with D maybe TRBD2 (5 bases). Trimming removed 0 bases at V and 4 bases at J, with 13 bases between. The CDR3 runs to 16 residues. CDR1 is KGHSH and CDR2 is LQKENI in the germline V gene. The CDR3 here is CASSPPNRLIYNEQFF. The CDR3 DNA reads as TGTGCCAGCTCACCACCGAACAGACTAATATACAATGAGCAGTTCTTC. Full variable domain (missing parts from reference TRBV18 and TRBJ2-1): NAGVMQNPRHLVRRRGQEARLRCSPMKGHSHVYWYRQLPEEGLKFMVYLQKENIIDESGMPKERFSAEFPKEGPSILRIQQVVRGDSAAYFCASSPPNRLIYNEQFFGPGTRLTVL.

The chain links TRBV13 to TRBJ2-1, with D perhaps TRBD2 (6 bases). Germline assignment: CDR1 PRHDT and CDR2 FYEKMQ (reference sequence). V was cut by 5 bases and J by 2 bases, with 10 bases left in between. This CDR3 is 14 amino acids long. This CDR3 is CASSPSATYNEQFF. DNA for the CDR3: TGTGCCAGCAGCCCTAGCGCAACCTACAATGAGCAGTTCTTC.